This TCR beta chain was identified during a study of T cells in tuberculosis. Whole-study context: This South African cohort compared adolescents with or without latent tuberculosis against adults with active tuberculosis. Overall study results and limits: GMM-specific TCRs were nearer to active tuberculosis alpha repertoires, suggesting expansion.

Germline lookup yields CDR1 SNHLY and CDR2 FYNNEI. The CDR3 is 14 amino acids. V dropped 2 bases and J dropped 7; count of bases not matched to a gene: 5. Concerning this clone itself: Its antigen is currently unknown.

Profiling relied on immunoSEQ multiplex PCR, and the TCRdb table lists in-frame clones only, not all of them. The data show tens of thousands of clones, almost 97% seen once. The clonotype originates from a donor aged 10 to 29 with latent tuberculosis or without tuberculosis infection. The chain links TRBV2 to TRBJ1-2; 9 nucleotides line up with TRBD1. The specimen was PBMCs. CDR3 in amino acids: CASSETGGFLGYTF. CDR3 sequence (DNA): TGTGCCAGCAGTGAAACAGGGGGCTTTCTTGGCTACACCTTC.